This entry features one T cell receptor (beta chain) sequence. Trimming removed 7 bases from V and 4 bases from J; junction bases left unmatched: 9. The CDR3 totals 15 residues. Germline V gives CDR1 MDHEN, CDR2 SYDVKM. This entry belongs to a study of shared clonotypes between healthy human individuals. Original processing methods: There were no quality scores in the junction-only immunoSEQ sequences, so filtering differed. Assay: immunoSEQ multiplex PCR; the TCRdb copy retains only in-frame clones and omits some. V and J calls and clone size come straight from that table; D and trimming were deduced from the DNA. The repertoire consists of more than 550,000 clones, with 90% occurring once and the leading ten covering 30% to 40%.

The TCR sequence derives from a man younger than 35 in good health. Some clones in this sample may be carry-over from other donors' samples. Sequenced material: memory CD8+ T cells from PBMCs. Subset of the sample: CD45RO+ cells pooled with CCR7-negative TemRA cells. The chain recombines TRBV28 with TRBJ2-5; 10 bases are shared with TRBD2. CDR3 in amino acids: CASTPGLASGETQYF. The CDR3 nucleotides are TGTGCCAGCACTCCGGGACTAGCGTCGGGAGAGACCCAGTACTTC.